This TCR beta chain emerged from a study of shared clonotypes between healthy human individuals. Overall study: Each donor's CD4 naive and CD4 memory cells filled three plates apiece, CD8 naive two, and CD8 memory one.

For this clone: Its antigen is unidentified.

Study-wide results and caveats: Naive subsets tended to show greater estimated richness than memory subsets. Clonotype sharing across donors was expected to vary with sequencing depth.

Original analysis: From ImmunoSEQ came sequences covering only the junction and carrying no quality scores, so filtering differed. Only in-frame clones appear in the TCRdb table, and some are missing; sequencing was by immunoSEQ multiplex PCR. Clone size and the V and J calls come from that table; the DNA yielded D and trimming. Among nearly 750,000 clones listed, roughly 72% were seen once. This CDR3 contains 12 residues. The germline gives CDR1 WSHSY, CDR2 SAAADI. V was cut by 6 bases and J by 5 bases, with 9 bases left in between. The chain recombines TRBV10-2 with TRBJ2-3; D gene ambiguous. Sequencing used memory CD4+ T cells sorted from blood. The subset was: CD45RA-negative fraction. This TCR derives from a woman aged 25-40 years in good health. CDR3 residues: CASSPDGDTQYF. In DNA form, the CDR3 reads TGCGCCAGCAGCCCGGACGGAGATACGCAGTATTTT.